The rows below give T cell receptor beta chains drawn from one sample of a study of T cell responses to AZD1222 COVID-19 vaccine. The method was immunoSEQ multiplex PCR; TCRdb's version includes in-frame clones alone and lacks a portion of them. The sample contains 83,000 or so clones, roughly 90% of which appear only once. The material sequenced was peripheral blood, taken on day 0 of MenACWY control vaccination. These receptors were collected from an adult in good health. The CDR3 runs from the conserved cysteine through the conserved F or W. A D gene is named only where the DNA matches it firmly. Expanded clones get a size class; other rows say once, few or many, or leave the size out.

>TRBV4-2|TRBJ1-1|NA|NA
CASSPQDNTEAFF
TGTGCCAGCAGCCCGCAAGACAACACTGAAGCTTTCTTT
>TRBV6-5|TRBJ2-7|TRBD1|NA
CASSWTGGYEQYF
TGTGCCAGCAGTTGGACAGGGGGCTACGAGCAGTACTTC
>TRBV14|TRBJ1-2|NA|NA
CASSQSRGSGYTF
TGTGCCAGCAGCCAATCTCGGGGGTCAGGCTACACCTTC
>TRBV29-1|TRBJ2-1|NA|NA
CSVAQGEQFF
TGCAGCGTTGCTCAAGGGGAGCAGTTCTTC
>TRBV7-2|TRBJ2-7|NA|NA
CASSQGPGRNEQYF
TGTGCCAGCAGCCAGGGGCCCGGGAGAAACGAGCAGTACTTC
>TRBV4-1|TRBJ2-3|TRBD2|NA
CASSQQGTSGTDTQYF
TGCGCCAGCAGCCAACAAGGGACTAGCGGCACAGATACGCAGTATTTT
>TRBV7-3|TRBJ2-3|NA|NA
CASSFVNTDTQYF
TGTGCCAGCAGCTTCGTCAACACAGATACGCAGTATTTT
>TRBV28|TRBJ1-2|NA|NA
CASSSPAQGNYGYTF
TGTGCCAGCAGCTCCCCGGCCCAGGGTAACTATGGCTACACCTTC
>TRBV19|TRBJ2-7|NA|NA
CASSIRLAAYEQYF
TGTGCCAGTAGTATTAGGTTGGCCGCCTACGAGCAGTACTTC
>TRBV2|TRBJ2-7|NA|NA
CASRRVEQYF
TGTGCCAGCCGAAGGGTCGAGCAGTACTTC
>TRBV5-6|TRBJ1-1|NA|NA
CASSSPRGEAFF
TGTGCCAGCAGCTCGCCCCGGGGCGAAGCTTTCTTT
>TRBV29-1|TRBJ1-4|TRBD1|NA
CSVSGPRGQDEKLFF
TGCAGCGTCTCTGGCCCTAGGGGGCAGGATGAAAAACTGTTTTTT
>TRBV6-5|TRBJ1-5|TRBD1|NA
CASSLLPGGRNQPQHF
TGTGCCAGCAGTTTGCTCCCAGGGGGGCGCAATCAGCCCCAGCATTTT
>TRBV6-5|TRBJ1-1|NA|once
CASSYDGTGNTEAFF
TGTGCCAGCAGTTACGATGGAACCGGGAACACTGAAGCTTTCTTT
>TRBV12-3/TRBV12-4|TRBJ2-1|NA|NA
CASSAGLKMRQFF
TGTGCCAGCAGTGCAGGACTAAAAATGAGACAGTTCTTC
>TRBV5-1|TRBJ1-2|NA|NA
CASSPGTLANYGYTF
TGCGCCAGCAGCCCCGGGACTCTAGCTAACTATGGCTACACCTTC
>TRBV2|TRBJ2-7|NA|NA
CAGGGGLPLFEQYF
TGTGCAGGAGGAGGGGGACTACCCCTCTTTGAGCAGTACTTC
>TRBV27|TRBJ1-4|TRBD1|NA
CASKSYRGGEKLFF
TGTGCCAGCAAATCCTACAGGGGTGGTGAAAAACTGTTTTTT
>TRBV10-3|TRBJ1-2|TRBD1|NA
CAISDGGGQGQYSNGYTF
TGTGCCATCAGTGATGGTGGAGGACAGGGCCAGTACTCTAATGGCTACACCTTC
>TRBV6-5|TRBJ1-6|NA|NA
CASSDRTISPLHF
TGTGCCAGCAGCGACAGGACTATTTCACCCCTCCACTTT
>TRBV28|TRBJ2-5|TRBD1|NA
CASSPGQHQETQYF
TGTGCCAGCAGTCCGGGACAGCACCAAGAGACCCAGTACTTC
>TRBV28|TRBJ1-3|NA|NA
CASSLWSDRKGNTIYF
TGTGCCAGCAGTTTATGGTCGGACAGAAAAGGAAACACCATATATTTT
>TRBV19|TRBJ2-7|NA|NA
CASSMKSRNHFYEQYF
TGTGCCAGTAGTATGAAGTCCCGAAACCACTTCTACGAGCAGTACTTC
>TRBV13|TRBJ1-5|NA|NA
CASSPRGGSQPQHF
TGTGCCAGCAGCCCTCGCGGGGGCTCGCAGCCCCAGCATTTT
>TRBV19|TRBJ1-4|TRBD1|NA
CASSPTGEVVSSHF
TGTGCCAGTAGTCCGACAGGGGAGGTGGTGTCGTCCCATTTT
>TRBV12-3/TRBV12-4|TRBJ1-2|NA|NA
CASSSVNYGYTF
TGTGCCAGCAGTTCCGTAAACTATGGCTACACCTTC
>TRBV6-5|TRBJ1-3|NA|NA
CASKVTGISGNTIYF
TGTGCCAGCAAAGTAACGGGGATCTCTGGAAACACCATATATTTT
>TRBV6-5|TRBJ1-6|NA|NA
CASSYGAGASPLHF
TGTGCCAGCAGTTACGGTGCTGGGGCTTCACCCCTCCACTTT
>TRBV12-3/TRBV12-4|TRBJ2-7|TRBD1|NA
CASSPGTAYEQYF
TGTGCCAGCAGTCCGGGGACAGCGTACGAGCAGTACTTC
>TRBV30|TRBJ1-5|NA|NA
CAWSVTYNQPQHF
TGTGCCTGGAGTGTTACATATAATCAGCCCCAGCATTTT
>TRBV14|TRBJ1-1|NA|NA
CASSEIWGPNTEAFF
TGTGCCAGCAGCGAAATTTGGGGCCCGAACACTGAAGCTTTCTTT
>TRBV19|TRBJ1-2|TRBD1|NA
CASSTPTGTGYGYTF
TGTGCCAGCTCAACACCAACAGGGACAGGATATGGCTACACCTTC
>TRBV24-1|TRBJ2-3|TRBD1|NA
CATSDLGSGTGGSDTQYF
TGTGCCACCAGTGATTTGGGGTCAGGGACAGGGGGTTCAGATACGCAGTATTTT
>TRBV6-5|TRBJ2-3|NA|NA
CASMTRNLDPYF
TGTGCCAGCATGACCAGGAACCTGGACCCGTATTTT
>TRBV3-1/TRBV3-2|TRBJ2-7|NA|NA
CASSQGHEQYF
TGTGCCAGCAGCCAAGGACACGAGCAGTACTTC
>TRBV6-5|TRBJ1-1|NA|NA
CASTLNLNTEAFF
TGTGCCAGCACCCTGAACCTTAACACTGAAGCTTTCTTT
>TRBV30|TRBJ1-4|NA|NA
CAWSAASEKLFF
TGTGCCTGGAGTGCCGCCAGTGAAAAACTGTTTTTT
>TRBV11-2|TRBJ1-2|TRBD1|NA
CASRSLGGRSYYGYTF
TGTGCCAGCAGATCATTAGGGGGCCGCTCCTACTATGGCTACACCTTC
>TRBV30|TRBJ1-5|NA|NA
CAWSTRADQPQHF
TGTGCCTGGAGTACCAGGGCTGATCAGCCCCAGCATTTT
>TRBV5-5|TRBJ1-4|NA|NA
CASRESVTQKLFF
TGTGCCAGCAGAGAGTCAGTCACTCAAAAACTGTTTTTT
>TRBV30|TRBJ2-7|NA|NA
CAWASSPSSYEQYF
TGTGCCTGGGCATCAAGCCCCTCCTCCTACGAGCAGTACTTC
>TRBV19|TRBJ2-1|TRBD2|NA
CASSISSGRARSYNEQFF
TGTGCCAGTAGTATATCTAGCGGGAGGGCCCGGTCCTACAATGAGCAGTTCTTC
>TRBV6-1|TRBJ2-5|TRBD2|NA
CASSEALAGRQETQYF
TGTGCCAGCAGTGAAGCACTAGCGGGACGGCAAGAGACCCAGTACTTC
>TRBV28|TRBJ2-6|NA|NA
CASSWGDSGANVLTF
TGTGCCAGCAGCTGGGGGGACTCTGGGGCCAACGTCCTGACTTTC
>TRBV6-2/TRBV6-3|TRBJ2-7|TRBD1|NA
CASSYSKGQGASSSYEQYF
TGTGCCAGCAGTTACTCGAAGGGACAGGGGGCGAGCTCATCCTACGAGCAGTACTTC
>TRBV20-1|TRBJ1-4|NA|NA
CSASVSEATNEKLFF
TGCAGTGCTAGTGTATCCGAGGCAACTAATGAAAAACTGTTTTTT